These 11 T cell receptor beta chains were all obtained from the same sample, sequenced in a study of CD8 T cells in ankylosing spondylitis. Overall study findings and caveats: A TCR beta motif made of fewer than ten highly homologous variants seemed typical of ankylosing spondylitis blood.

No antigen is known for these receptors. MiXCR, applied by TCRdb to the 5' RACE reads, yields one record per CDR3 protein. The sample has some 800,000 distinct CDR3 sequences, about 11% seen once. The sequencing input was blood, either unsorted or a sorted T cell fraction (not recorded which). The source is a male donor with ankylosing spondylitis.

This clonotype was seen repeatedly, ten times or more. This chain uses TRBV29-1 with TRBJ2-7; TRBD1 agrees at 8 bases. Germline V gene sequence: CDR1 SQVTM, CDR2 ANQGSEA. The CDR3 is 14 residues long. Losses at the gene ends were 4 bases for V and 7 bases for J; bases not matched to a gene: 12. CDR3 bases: TGCAGCGTTGGCACGGGACAGGTACGTCGGGAGCAGTACTTC. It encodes CSVGTGQVRREQYF.

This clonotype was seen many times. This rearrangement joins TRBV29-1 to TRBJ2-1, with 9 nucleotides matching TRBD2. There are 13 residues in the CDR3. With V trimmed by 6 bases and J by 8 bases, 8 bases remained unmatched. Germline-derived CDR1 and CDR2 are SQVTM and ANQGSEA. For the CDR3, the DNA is TGCAGCGTGAAGGGACTAGCCATTCATGAGCAGTTCTTC. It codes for CSVKGLAIHEQFF.

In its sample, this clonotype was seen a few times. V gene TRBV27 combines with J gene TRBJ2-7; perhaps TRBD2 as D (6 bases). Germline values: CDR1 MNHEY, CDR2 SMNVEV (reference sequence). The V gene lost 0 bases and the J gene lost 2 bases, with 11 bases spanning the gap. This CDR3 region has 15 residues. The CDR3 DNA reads TGTGCCAGCAGTTTATCGGGGGGTCAGACCTACGAGCAGTACTTC. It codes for CASSLSGGQTYEQYF.

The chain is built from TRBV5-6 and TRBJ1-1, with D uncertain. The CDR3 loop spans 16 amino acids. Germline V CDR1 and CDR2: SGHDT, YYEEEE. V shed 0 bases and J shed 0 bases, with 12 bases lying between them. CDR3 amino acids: CASSLVSVAMNTEAFF. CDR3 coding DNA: TGTGCCAGCAGCTTGGTGTCAGTTGCTATGAACACTGAAGCTTTCTTT.

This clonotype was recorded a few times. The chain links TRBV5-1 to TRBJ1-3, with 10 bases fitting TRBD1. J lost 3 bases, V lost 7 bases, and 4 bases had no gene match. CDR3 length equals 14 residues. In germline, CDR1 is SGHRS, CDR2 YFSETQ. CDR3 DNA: TGCGCCAGCCGGGACAGGGGAAATGGAAACACCATATATTTT. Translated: CASRDRGNGNTIYF.

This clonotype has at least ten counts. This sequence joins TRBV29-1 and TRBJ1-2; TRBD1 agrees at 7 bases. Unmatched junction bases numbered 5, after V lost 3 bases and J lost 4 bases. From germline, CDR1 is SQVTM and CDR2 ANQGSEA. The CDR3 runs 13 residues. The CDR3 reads CSVELGTAYGYTF. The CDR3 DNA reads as TGCAGCGTTGAGCTCGGGACAGCCTATGGCTACACCTTC.

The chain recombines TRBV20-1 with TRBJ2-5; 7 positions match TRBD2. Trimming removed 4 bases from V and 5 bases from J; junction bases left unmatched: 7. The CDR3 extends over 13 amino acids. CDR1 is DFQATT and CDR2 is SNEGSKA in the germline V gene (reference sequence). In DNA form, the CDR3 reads TGCAGTGCTATGACTAGCAGGCTGGAGACCCAGTACTTC. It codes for CSAMTSRLETQYF.

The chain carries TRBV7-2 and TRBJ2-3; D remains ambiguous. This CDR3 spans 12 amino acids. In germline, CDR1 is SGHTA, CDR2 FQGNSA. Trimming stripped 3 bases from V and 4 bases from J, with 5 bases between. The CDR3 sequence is CASSFDPDTQYF. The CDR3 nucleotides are TGTGCCAGCAGCTTTGACCCAGATACGCAGTATTTT.

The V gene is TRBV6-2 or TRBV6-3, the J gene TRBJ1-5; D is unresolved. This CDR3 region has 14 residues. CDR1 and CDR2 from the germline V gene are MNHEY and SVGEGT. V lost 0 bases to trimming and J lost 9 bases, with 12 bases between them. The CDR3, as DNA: TGTGCCAGCAGTTACTCGACCAGCTTGACGCCCCAGCATTTT. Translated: CASSYSTSLTPQHF.

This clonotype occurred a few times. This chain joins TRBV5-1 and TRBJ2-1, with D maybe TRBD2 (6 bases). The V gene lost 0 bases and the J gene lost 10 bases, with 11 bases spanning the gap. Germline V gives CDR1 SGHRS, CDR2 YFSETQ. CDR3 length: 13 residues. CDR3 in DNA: TGCGCCAGCAGCTTGGGAGCGGAGGGGGAGCAGTTCTTC. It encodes CASSLGAEGEQFF. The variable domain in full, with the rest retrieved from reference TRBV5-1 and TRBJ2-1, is KAGVTQTPRYLIKTRGQQVTLSCSPISGHRSVSWYQQTPGQGLQFLFEYFSETQRNKGNFPGRFSGRQFSNSRSEMNVSTLELGDSALYLCASSLGAEGEQFFGPGTRLTVL.

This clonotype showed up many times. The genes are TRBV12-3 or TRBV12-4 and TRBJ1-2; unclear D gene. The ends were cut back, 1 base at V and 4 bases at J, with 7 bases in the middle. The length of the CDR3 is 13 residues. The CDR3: CASSLGVTYGYTF. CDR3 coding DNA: TGTGCCAGCAGTTTAGGGGTAACCTATGGCTACACCTTC.